This T cell receptor beta chain was observed in a study of long-term antiretroviral therapy in people with HIV (dated by TCRdb to between 2021 and 2024). In terms of the full investigation: The earliest samples were collected approximately a decade before the 2015 WHO recommendation for immediate ART, a period when ART was typically delayed until CD4 counts fell. This retrospective serial study examined whether starting ART and sustained HIV suppression were associated with changes in the composition and diversity of the TRB repertoire in peripheral blood. A total of 150 to 200 cryopreserved PBMC samples came from 30 or so adults with confirmed HIV infection and were collected serially over a mean of roughly six years (range 1-12). Of the approximately 30 participants with HIV, approximately ten were female. No cross-contamination during QIAcube processing turned up in test extractions that ran a monoclonal T-cell line alongside 30 to 35 polyclonal samples. The paper as a whole reports these results and caveats: The repertoire was dominated across all time points by expanded TRB clones identified before ART initiation, although this dominance was seen to fluctuate and to decrease in many PLHIV after ART. ART initiation was associated with a significant increase in TRB diversity, but diversity stayed significantly below transplant donor controls even after long-term ART. No data were available on ART adherence, viral resistance or therapy changes, limiting inferences about post-ART repertoire changes. CDR3 length ranges in HIV repertoires were narrower than in controls, and network structure suggested an antigen-experienced repertoire with only a slight naive shift after ART. Samples dated from the mid-2000s to the late 2010s, and the ART regimens used may be less effective than current ones. Because cell numbers in pre-ART samples were limited, unsorted PBMC were profiled instead of sorted CD4+ and CD8+ T cells. Because PBMC availability was limited, only the TCR beta chain was sequenced, with no alpha chain pairing.

Measured from the cysteine to the phenylalanine, the CDR3 is 16 residues long. The CDR3 DNA has 48 bases and is translated from base 1. At the junction V is shortened by 4 bases and J by 2 bases; bases outside the gene matches: 5. In the germline V gene, CDR1 corresponds to LGHNA and CDR2 to YNFKEQ. The immunoSEQ hsTCRB v3.0 assay was used at survey level resolution to sequence the TRB variable region. TRB sequencing targeted a depth of about 35,000-55,000 T-cell genomes per sample. TRB libraries were pooled and sequenced on an Illumina MiSeq using a v3 150-cycle kit. In the original analysis: Repertoire analysis ran in R within a reproducible Nextflow workflow covering QC, data transformation and analysis. Custom analyses were implemented in LymphoSeq2, an R package for AIRR-Seq data exploration. A handful of samples that produced fewer than 5000 total TRB sequences were removed, so 150 to 200 HIV repertoires were analyzed. Among the 180 or so HIV repertoires that were kept, 59 were collected before ART initiation and more than 120 were collected after ART initiation. Each repertoire was downsampled to 5000 TRB nucleotide sequences, and summary statistics were averaged across 100 downsampling iterations. Only TRB sequences with CDR3 regions of at least seven amino acids were retained for analysis. Diversity was assessed using a clonality score derived from Shannon entropy and using the Gini coefficient. In the repertoire networks, any two of the top 5000 CDR3 amino acid sequences were connected whenever the two sequences differed by an edit distance of one. Antigen specificity groups and MHC restriction were predicted for TRB CDR3 amino acid sequences with GLIPH2. CDR3 amino acid sequences were matched against VDJdb and McPAS-TCR to flag known CMV, EBV, HIV or tissue antigen associations. Pre-ART, post-ART and control groups were compared with Wilcoxon signed-rank tests and Holm-Bonferroni correction. This is the immuneACCESS table as TCRdb keeps it, with only in-frame sequences that have V and J called. A part of the clones is gone; compared with another copy, unresolved V genes explain less than half, and the rest is unexplained. V, J and clone size derive from that table, while D and trimming were established from the DNA sequence. For this sample the table gives 20,000 to 30,000 clones, of which 85% were detected only once. The top ten clonotypes cover 8% to 9% of the sample.

As regards this clone: This receptor's antigen is unknown. No quality values exist for individual bases; no much larger clone is one base distant.

Participants were included only if at least one PBMC sample before ART initiation and at least two post-ART samples were available. All participants with HIV were treated in the United States of America. Before DNA extraction, cryopreserved samples containing about 0.9-10 million PBMC were thawed and washed. At the time of the earliest PBMC sample, participants with HIV were aged between about 23 and 55 years. PBMC samples were contributed by each participant from 1-4 timepoints before ART initiation and 2-8 timepoints after ART initiation, with a median of 7 samples. For every participant, serial HIV viral load, CD4+ T-cell count, ART history and demographic data were obtained. Using a Qiagen kit on a QIAcube, genomic DNA was extracted from unsorted PBMC, with samples processed in batches of 12.

The sequence joins TRBV4-2 to TRBJ2-5, and 12 bases in between align with TRBD2. Sequences were derived from unsorted PBMCs, sampled about 5 years after starting antiretroviral therapy. This receptor was obtained from a man in his forties or fifties with HIV. The sequence in DNA is TGTGCCAGCAGCCCGACTAGCGGGGGAATACAAGAGACCCAGTACTTC. It specifies CASSPTSGGIQETQYF.